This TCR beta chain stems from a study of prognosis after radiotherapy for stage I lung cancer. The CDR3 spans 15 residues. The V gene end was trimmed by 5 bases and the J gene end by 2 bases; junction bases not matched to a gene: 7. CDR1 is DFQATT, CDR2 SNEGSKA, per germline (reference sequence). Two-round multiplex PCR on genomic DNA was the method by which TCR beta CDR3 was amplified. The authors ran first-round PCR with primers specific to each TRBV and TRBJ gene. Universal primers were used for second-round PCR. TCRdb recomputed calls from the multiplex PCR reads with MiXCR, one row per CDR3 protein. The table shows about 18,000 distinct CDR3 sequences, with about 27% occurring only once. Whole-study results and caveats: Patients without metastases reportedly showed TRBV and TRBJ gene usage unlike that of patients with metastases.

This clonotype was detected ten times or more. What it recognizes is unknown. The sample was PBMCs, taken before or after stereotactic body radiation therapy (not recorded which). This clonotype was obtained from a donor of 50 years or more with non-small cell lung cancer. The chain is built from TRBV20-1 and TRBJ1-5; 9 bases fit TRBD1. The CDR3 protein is CSAEQGARGNQPQHF. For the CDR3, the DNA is TGCAGTGCTGAACAGGGGGCTCGAGGCAATCAGCCCCAGCATTTT.